Listed below are T cell receptor beta chains from one sample, sequenced in a study of OX40 agonist ivuxolimab in advanced cancers. Assay: immunoSEQ multiplex PCR; the TCRdb copy retains only in-frame clones and omits some. This sample has under 90,000 clones, with about four fifths found just once. Sequences were derived from CD4+ or CD8+ T cells sorted from blood, sampled in a trial of the OX40 agonist ivuxolimab. Receptors originate from an adult with an advanced solid tumor such as melanoma, head and neck, liver or kidney cancer. Each CDR3 is given with its conserved first and last residue. The D gene is left open where the match is weak. Size is stated for part of the rows, as once, few or many counts, or as a class when the clone is expanded.

>TRBJ1-1|TRBV11-2|.|.
TGTGCCAGCAGCTTAGCCAGGGGCGAAGCTTTCTTT
CASSLARGEAFF
>TRBJ2-3|TRBV5-4|.|.
TGTGCCAGCAGCTTAGGGGGGGCTAGCACAGATACGCAGTATTTT
CASSLGGASTDTQYF
>TRBJ1-5|TRBV2|.|once
TGTGCCAGCAAAGAGGAAAGGACTCAGCCCCAGCATTTT
CASKEERTQPQHF
>TRBJ1-6|TRBV5-1|.|.
TGCGCCAGCACACCCGCAGGGAGGCAATATAATTCACCCCTCCACTTT
CASTPAGRQYNSPLHF
>TRBJ1-1|TRBV27|TRBD1|once
TGTGCCAGCAGAACAGGGGGTATGACTGAAGCTTTCTTT
CASRTGGMTEAFF
>TRBJ2-1|TRBV9|TRBD1|.
TGTGCCAGCAGTGGATTACAGGGGGGATACAATGAGCAGTTCTTC
CASSGLQGGYNEQFF
>TRBJ2-2|TRBV7-8|TRBD1|.
TGTGCCAGCAGCGGGAGACAGGGGGCAACCGGGGAGCTGTTTTTT
CASSGRQGATGELFF
>TRBJ2-1|TRBV6-5|.|.
TGTGCCAGCAGTTTGGACCCTTACAATGAGCAGTTCTTC
CASSLDPYNEQFF
>TRBJ2-4|TRBV9|.|.
TGTGCCAGCAGCGTAAGCACTAGTTTCAGTGACATTCAGTACTTC
CASSVSTSFSDIQYF
>TRBJ2-3|TRBV4-1|TRBD1|.
TGCGCCAGCAGCCGGACTCAGGGGGCCACAGATACGCAGTATTTT
CASSRTQGATDTQYF
>TRBJ1-4|TRBV28|TRBD1|once
TGTGCCAGCAGTTTAAGGGGGACAGGGACGAATGAAAAACTGTTTTTT
CASSLRGTGTNEKLFF
>TRBJ1-3|TRBV6-1|.|.
TGTGCCAGCATTAGGGCAGGGGTTAGGGGAAACACCATATATTTT
CASIRAGVRGNTIYF
>TRBJ2-3|TRBV11-3|TRBD2|.
TGTGCCAGCAGCTTCGGTAGCGGGACCGGTGATACGCAGTATTTT
CASSFGSGTGDTQYF
>TRBJ2-7|TRBV5-1|.|.
TGCGCCAGCAGCCAATTTACAAGCGTGGAAGAGCAGTACTTC
CASSQFTSVEEQYF
>TRBJ1-1|TRBV6-5|.|.
TGTGCCAGCAGTTACGCAGGAATGAACACTGAAGCTTTCTTT
CASSYAGMNTEAFF
>TRBJ1-5|TRBV11-1|.|.
TGTGCCAGCAGCCTTGCCTCCGATCAGCCCCAGCATTTT
CASSLASDQPQHF
>TRBJ1-2|TRBV30|.|.
TGTGCCTGGAGAGCACCGGGACGGATGATCTATGGCTACACCTTC
CAWRAPGRMIYGYTF
>TRBJ2-3|TRBV11-1|.|.
TGTGCCAGCAGCCCCCCGGAGGGATATAGCACAGATACGCAGTATTTT
CASSPPEGYSTDTQYF
>TRBJ1-4|TRBV19|.|.
TGTGCCAGTAGTATAGCCGGAATTAATGAAAAACTGTTTTTT
CASSIAGINEKLFF
>TRBJ1-5|TRBV4-1|.|once
TGCGCCAGCAGCCAAGATTGGGGGGTAGGCCAGCCCCAGCATTTT
CASSQDWGVGQPQHF
>TRBJ2-5|TRBV5-1|TRBD2|.
TGCGCCAGCAGCGGGTGGACTAGCGGGTCCCAAGAGACCCAGTACTTC
CASSGWTSGSQETQYF
>TRBJ2-7|TRBV28|.|.
TGTGCCAGCAGTTCCCCCGGGACTCGCAGTCTCGAGCAGTACTTC
CASSSPGTRSLEQYF
>TRBJ1-2|TRBV2|TRBD1|.
TGTGCCAGCAGTGAGGGACAGGGCCCCTATGGCTACACCTTC
CASSEGQGPYGYTF
>TRBJ1-2|TRBV7-9|.|.
TGTGCCAGCAGCTTAGTTTTGGAGGAAGGCTACACCTTC
CASSLVLEEGYTF
>TRBJ2-7|TRBV4-1|TRBD1|few
TGCGCCAGCAGCCTCCCCACCGGGACAGGTAACTCCTACGAGCAGTACTTC
CASSLPTGTGNSYEQYF
>TRBJ1-4|TRBV7-6|.|.
TGTGCCAGCAGCTTAATTCCTGAGGGGGAAAAACTGTTTTTT
CASSLIPEGEKLFF
>TRBJ2-3|TRBV14|TRBD1|.
TGTGCCAGCAGTTTCGACAGGGTAAATACGCAGTATTTT
CASSFDRVNTQYF
>TRBJ1-1|TRBV6-5|TRBD1|.
TGTGCCAGCAGCTTTCTCGGACAGGGTGGGACTGAAGCTTTCTTT
CASSFLGQGGTEAFF
>TRBJ2-1|TRBV6-5|TRBD2|.
TGTGCCAGCAGTTACGGGACTAGCGGAAGGAATGAGCAGTTCTTC
CASSYGTSGRNEQFF
>TRBJ2-7|TRBV25-1|.|.
TGTGCCAGCAGTGAATCCGGGGTAGGGAATTCCTACGAGCAGTACTTC
CASSESGVGNSYEQYF
>TRBJ1-1|TRBV6-5|.|.
TGTGCCAGCAGTTACATGACAGAGAACACTGAAGCTTTCTTT
CASSYMTENTEAFF
>TRBJ2-3|TRBV7-8|TRBD2|once
TGTGCCAGCAGCCCCAGGACTAGCGGGAGTGCAGATACGCAGTATTTT
CASSPRTSGSADTQYF
>TRBJ1-1|TRBV28|.|.
TGTGCCAGCAGGGGGTACTCGGGGGGCGGCACTGAAGCTTTCTTT
CASRGYSGGGTEAFF
>TRBJ1-3|TRBV11-2|.|.
TGTGCCAGCAGCTTAGGTAGGCGACCTGGAAACACCATATATTTT
CASSLGRRPGNTIYF
>TRBJ2-1|TRBV7-2|.|.
TGTGCCAGCAGCTTAGAGGGTAGGGGGCAGTTCTTC
CASSLEGRGQFF
>TRBJ2-7|TRBV7-2|TRBD2|.
TGTGCCAGCAGCCGTGGACTAGCACCAGGGTTGCAGTACTTC
CASSRGLAPGLQYF
>TRBJ1-1|TRBV6-1|.|.
TGTGCCAGCAGTGAAGAAAGTTTCTCGAACACTGAAGCTTTCTTT
CASSEESFSNTEAFF
>TRBJ1-1|TRBV6-5|.|.
TGTGCCAGCAGTTACTCTAGGCTGGCTGAAGCTTTCTTT
CASSYSRLAEAFF
>TRBJ2-1|TRBV27|TRBD2|.
TGTGCCAGCAGTTCCCGGACTAGCGGGAGGAATGAGCAGTTCTTC
CASSSRTSGRNEQFF
>TRBJ2-3|TRBV19|.|few
TGTGCCAGTAGTATGGGTACAGATACGCAGTATTTT
CASSMGTDTQYF
>TRBJ1-1|TRBV5-4|.|.
TGTGCCAGCAGCGGTCCGGGGTCGAGGAACACTGAAGCTTTCTTT
CASSGPGSRNTEAFF
>TRBJ2-4|TRBV11-1|.|.
TGTGCCAGCAGCTTAGACAGAAAAAACATTCAGTACTTC
CASSLDRKNIQYF